The next 21 T cell receptor beta chains were all read from a single sample in a study of T-cell reconstitution after alpha-beta-depleted transplantation in children. Library preparation (for TCRbeta) was performed with unique molecular identifiers. TCRdb fed the PCR reads into MiXCR, producing one record per CDR3 protein. This repertoire shows about 600,000 distinct CDR3 sequences, approximately 13% found once; its top ten account for 2.2%. The specimen comprised PBMCs, mostly from graft donor cells, sampled 360 days after TCRalphabeta/CD19-depleted stem cell transplant. These receptors all stem from a male patient aged 10 to 17 who had a stem cell transplant for acute myeloid leukemia, so the T cells may come from the graft donor.

This clonotype came up a few times. The chain couples TRBV25-1 to TRBJ2-7; perhaps TRBD2 as D (6 bases). Germline V CDR1 and CDR2: MGHDK, SYGVNS. Trimming cost V 8 bases and J 6 bases, with 17 bases left between them. The CDR3 contains 13 residues. The CDR3 coding sequence is TGTGCCAGCCGGGACTGGTCCCTCTCCGAGCAGTACTTC. It codes for CASRDWSLSEQYF.

This clonotype appeared a few times. This chain uses TRBV10-3 with TRBJ2-5, with 12 bases that match TRBD2. The junction had 5 bases not matched to a gene; V was cut back by 4 bases and J by 5 bases. The CDR3 loop spans 15 amino acids. Germline V gene sequence: CDR1 ENHRY, CDR2 SYGVKD. Here the CDR3 reads CAISGLAGAQETQYF. DNA of the CDR3: TGTGCCATCAGTGGACTAGCGGGAGCGCAGGAGACCCAGTACTTC.

There are a few counts of this clonotype. This chain links TRBV29-1 with TRBJ2-1; 9 nucleotides match TRBD2. The CDR3 is made up of 11 amino acids. Germline CDR1 SQVTM, CDR2 ANQGSEA. After removal of 6 bases from V and 12 bases from J, the junction contained 6 bases not matched to a gene. This chain's CDR3 is CSVVRTSAQFF. The CDR3, as DNA: TGCAGCGTGGTCCGGACTAGCGCGCAGTTCTTC.

The J gene is TRBJ2-5, the V gene TRBV25-1; weak D call: TRBD1 (6 bases). The CDR3 is 15 residues long. Trimming shortened V by 3 bases and J by 1 base, and 12 bases separated the two germline ends. Per germline, CDR1 MGHDK and CDR2 SYGVNS. DNA of the CDR3: TGTGCCAGCAGTGACGGGACACCCATCCAAGAGACCCAGTACTTC. Protein sequence: CASSDGTPIQETQYF.

This clonotype was seen repeatedly, ten times or more. The chain couples TRBV12-3 or TRBV12-4 to TRBJ1-5; possible D gene TRBD1, 6 bases. The V and J ends lost 4 bases and 4 bases respectively, with 8 bases between them. The CDR3 length is 13 residues. The CDR3 DNA reads as TGTGCCAGCAGTTCGGGACAAAATCAGCCCCAGCATTTT. Amino acid sequence: CASSSGQNQPQHF.

This clonotype has only a few counts. The V gene is TRBV20-1, the J gene TRBJ2-7, with 8 bases fitting TRBD2. The CDR3 loop spans 16 amino acids. V lost 1 base and J lost 5; bases outside the gene matches: 13. Per the germline V gene, CDR1 is DFQATT and CDR2 is SNEGSKA (reference sequence). The CDR3 nucleotides read TGCAGTGCTAGAGTATGGGGAAGCGGGAGATCGGACGAGCAGTACTTC. This translates into CSARVWGSGRSDEQYF.

The gene calls are TRBV7-2 and TRBJ2-1; D might be TRBD1 (5 bases). Looked up from germline, CDR1 is SGHTA and CDR2 is FQGNSA. This CDR3 region has 13 residues. The V and J ends lost 5 bases and 10 bases respectively, with 15 bases between them. Here the CDR3 reads CASSPPRGGEQFF. The CDR3 DNA follows: TGTGCCAGCAGCCCACCAAGGGGCGGAGAGCAGTTCTTC.

This clonotype was observed many times. The chain links TRBV29-1 to TRBJ2-7; 8 bases are shared with TRBD2. V lost 4 bases and J lost 1; bases outside the gene matches: 6. There are 14 residues in the CDR3. Germline CDR1 SQVTM, CDR2 ANQGSEA. CDR3 region: CSVAQRGPSYEQYF. In DNA, the CDR3 is TGCAGCGTTGCGCAGCGGGGGCCGTCCTACGAGCAGTACTTC.

With respect to this clonotype: The junction does not match germline at one end; this may be a read error. The chain recombines TRBV18 with TRBJ2-1; the D call may be TRBD1 or TRBD2 (5 bases each). The CDR3 extends over 15 amino acids. CDR1 is KGHSH and CDR2 is LQKENI in the germline V gene. CDR3 sequence (DNA): TGTACCAGCTCACCTATGGCTGGGGGATACGACGAGCAGTTCTTC. It yields the protein CTSSPMAGGYDEQFF.

At least ten counts were recorded for this clonotype. The V gene is TRBV28, the J gene TRBJ2-7; the match to TRBD2 covers 11 bases. The V gene's germline CDR1 is MDHEN and CDR2 SYDVKM. The trim removed 6 bases at V and 2 bases at J, leaving 6 bases unmatched. The CDR3 length is 15 residues. CDR3 DNA: TGTGCCAGCAGCTCCGGGACTAGCGGAGCCTACGAGCAGTACTTC. As protein: CASSSGTSGAYEQYF.

This clonotype has at least ten counts. The chain uses TRBV5-6 and TRBJ2-1, with 7 bases fitting TRBD2. This CDR3 has 16 residues. The V and J ends lost 0 bases and 1 base, in that order; junction bases with no gene match: 4. Germline CDR1 and CDR2: SGHDT and YYEEEE. CDR3 loop: CASSLGAGASYNEQFF. CDR3 nucleotide sequence: TGTGCCAGCAGCTTGGGGGCGGGAGCGTCCTACAATGAGCAGTTCTTC.

This clonotype was observed a few times. The rearrangement uses TRBV14 and TRBJ2-7; D remains unclear. Trimming removed 0 bases from V and 5 bases from J, with 8 bases in between. The germline gives CDR1 SGHDN, CDR2 FVKESK. This CDR3 spans 13 amino acids. CDR3 residues: CASSQDRRHEQYF. The CDR3 coding sequence is TGTGCCAGCAGCCAAGACAGGAGACACGAGCAGTACTTC.

The DNA of the CDR3 is TGTGCCAGCAGTCCCTTACAGGGGGCAGTCACCGGGGAGCTGTTTTTT. Protein sequence: CASSPLQGAVTGELFF. The V and J genes are TRBV28 and TRBJ2-2, with 9 positions matching TRBD1. Per the germline V gene, CDR1 is MDHEN and CDR2 is SYDVKM. This CDR3 spans 16 amino acids. V shed 5 bases, J shed 4 bases, and the junction held 8 bases outside the gene matches. Using reference TRBV28 and TRBJ2-2 for the parts outside the CDR3, the full variable domain is DVKVTQSSRYLVKRTGEKVFLECVQDMDHENMFWYRQDPGLGLRLIYFSYDVKMKEKGDIPEGYSVSREKKERFSLILESASTNQTSMYLCASSPLQGAVTGELFFGEGSRLTVL.

The chain couples TRBV5-1 to TRBJ2-5; D not resolved. The CDR3 spans 14 residues. Trimming stripped 3 bases from V and 1 base from J, with 10 bases between. The germline V gene has CDR1 SGHRS and CDR2 YFSETQ. CDR3 DNA: TGCGCCAGCAGCTCTAGGGCAGCCCAAGAGACCCAGTACTTC. Its protein product is CASSSRAAQETQYF.

This clonotype was detected a few times. The chain combines TRBV7-2 with TRBJ1-6, with 8 bases matching TRBD1. V lost 1 base to trimming and J lost 4 bases; unmatched junction nucleotides: 0. The length of the CDR3 is 15 residues. CDR1 SGHTA and CDR2 FQGNSA come from the germline V gene. CDR3 loop: CASSLDRGYNSPLHF. CDR3 DNA sequence: TGTGCCAGCAGCTTAGACAGGGGGTATAATTCACCCCTCCACTTT.

V is TRBV19 and J is TRBJ2-7; D may be TRBD2 (6 bases). V gave up 3 bases and J gave up 1 base, with 10 bases separating them. This CDR3 has 14 residues. Germline loops: CDR1 LNHDA, CDR2 SQIVND (reference sequence). CDR3 bases: TGTGCCAGTAGTATTGGGCTAGCGTCCTACGAGCAGTACTTC. Protein sequence: CASSIGLASYEQYF.

V is TRBV19 and J is TRBJ1-2; 7 bases fit TRBD1. J lost 2 bases, V lost 3 bases, and 3 bases had no gene match. Germline CDR1 and CDR2: LNHDA and SQIVND (reference sequence). This CDR3 comprises 14 residues. CDR3 coding DNA: TGTGCCAGTAGTATCCGGGACAGAAACTATGGCTACACCTTC. Its translation is CASSIRDRNYGYTF.

This clonotype occurred a few times. The chain employs TRBV7-2 and TRBJ2-5; D is perhaps TRBD1 (5 bases). Germline assignment: CDR1 SGHTA and CDR2 FQGNSA. The V end lost 1 base, the J end lost 1 base, and 7 bases lay between the germline ends. The CDR3 covers 14 residues. The CDR3 loop is CASSLETAQETQYF. The CDR3 coding sequence is TGTGCCAGCAGCTTAGAGACAGCCCAAGAGACCCAGTACTTC.

The rearrangement uses TRBV20-1 and TRBJ2-1; D is possibly TRBD2 (6 bases). The CDR3 has 14 amino acids. Germline CDR1 is DFQATT and CDR2 is SNEGSKA (reference sequence). The germline V and J ends were trimmed by 3 bases and 8 bases, with 17 bases remaining between them. This chain's CDR3 is CSARTRYYRDEQFF. The CDR3 DNA reads TGCAGTGCTAGGACTAGGTACTATCGGGATGAGCAGTTCTTC.

This clonotype was observed a few times. The V and J genes are TRBV20-1 and TRBJ2-7; 8 positions match TRBD2. The germline gives CDR1 DFQATT, CDR2 SNEGSKA (reference sequence). V shed 0 bases, J shed 2 bases, and the junction held 9 bases outside the gene matches. This CDR3 spans 16 amino acids. The CDR3 loop reads CSARDLTSGYAYEQYF. The CDR3 DNA reads TGCAGTGCTAGAGATCTAACTAGCGGTTACGCCTACGAGCAGTACTTC.

This clonotype was observed many times. The chain combines TRBV4-2 with TRBJ2-7; 10 bases fit TRBD2. The J segment lost 2 bases and the V segment lost 0 bases, leaving 7 bases of the junction unmatched. CDR1 LGHNA and CDR2 YNFKEQ come from the germline V gene. CDR3 length: 17 residues. The CDR3 loop is CASSQDNPSGRAYEQYF. CDR3 DNA: TGTGCCAGCAGCCAAGATAACCCAAGCGGGAGGGCCTACGAGCAGTACTTC.